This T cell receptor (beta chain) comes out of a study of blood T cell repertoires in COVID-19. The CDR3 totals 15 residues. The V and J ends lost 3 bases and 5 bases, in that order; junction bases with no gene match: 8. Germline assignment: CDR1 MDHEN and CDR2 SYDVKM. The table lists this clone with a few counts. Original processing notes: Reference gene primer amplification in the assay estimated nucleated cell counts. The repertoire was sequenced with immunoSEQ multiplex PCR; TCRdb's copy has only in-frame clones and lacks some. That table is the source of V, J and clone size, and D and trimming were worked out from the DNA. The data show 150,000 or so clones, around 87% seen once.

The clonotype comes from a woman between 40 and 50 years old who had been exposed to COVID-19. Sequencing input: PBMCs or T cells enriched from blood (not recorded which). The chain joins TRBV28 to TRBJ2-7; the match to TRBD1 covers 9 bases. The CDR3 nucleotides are TGTGCCAGCAGTTTTACCGGGACAGGGCAGAACGAGCAGTACTTC. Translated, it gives CASSFTGTGQNEQYF.